The table lists the clone carrying this T cell receptor beta chain with a few counts. Antigen specificity is unknown. The data were taken from a study of T cell repertoires in cytomegalovirus infection. Study-level information: Epitope selection comprised recently identified HLA-C-restricted CMV epitopes and well-studied HLA-B-restricted CMV epitopes. Public signatures in TCR beta pointed to CMV infection and matching HLA type.

TCRdb independently ran MiXCR on the reads; one entry per CDR3 protein. The data hold some 800,000 distinct CDR3 sequences, with approximately 29% observed a single time. V shed 8 bases, J shed 0 bases, and the junction held 3 bases outside the gene matches. This CDR3 is built from 13 residues. Germline V gives CDR1 MNHEY, CDR2 SVGEGT. Whole-study findings and limits: HLA-C-restricted, CMV-specific TCR beta clonotypes were dominant ex vivo.

The starting material was cultured CD8+ T cells from PBMCs, obtained from culture after CMV antigen stimulation. The V and J genes are TRBV6-2 or TRBV6-3 and TRBJ2-7; 8 bases agree with TRBD2. This clonotype was obtained from a human donor in good health (CMV status not recorded). Some clones in this sample may be carry-over from other donors' samples. The DNA for the CDR3 is TGTGCCAGCGGACTAGCTCCCTCCTACGAGCAGTACGTC. Residues: CASGLAPSYEQYV.